Listed here are 5 T cell receptor beta chains from one sample, sequenced in a study of blood T cells in healthy people across ages. Sample-barcoded 5' priming and a J-beta primer mix drove a second PCR of roughly 6 to 12 cycles. TCRdb re-called the 5' RACE reads with MiXCR, one entry per CDR3 protein. The sample includes more than 650,000 distinct CDR3 sequences, about 20% of them seen just once. The specimen was blood. These receptor sequences come from a man aged 70 or older in good health.

The J gene is TRBJ2-7, the V gene TRBV7-9; 7 nucleotides align to TRBD2. The J call is uncertain, as TRBJ2-1 better fits the DNA end. CDR1 is SEHNR, CDR2 FQNEAQ, per germline (reference sequence). The CDR3 is 13 amino acids. The CDR3 sequence is CASTFSGEGEQFF. The CDR3 nucleotides read TGTGCCAGCACTTTCTCCGGGGAGGGTGAGCAGTTCTTC.

The chain has TRBV28 and TRBJ2-1; 7 bases line up with TRBD2. The CDR3 runs 13 residues. V shed 7 bases and J 5 bases; nucleotides not matched to a gene: 5. Germline-derived CDR1 and CDR2 are MDHEN and SYDVKM. CDR3 nucleotide sequence: TGTGCCAGCAAGACGGGGGGAGACAATGAGCAGTTCTTC. This encodes CASKTGGDNEQFF.

This chain uses TRBV7-9 with TRBJ1-4; D may be TRBD1 (6 bases). Germline V gives CDR1 SEHNR, CDR2 FQNEAQ (reference sequence). The V end was cut by 5 bases, the J end by 3 bases, with 13 bases between. The CDR3 sequence is 15 residues long. The CDR3 nucleotides read TGTGCCAGCAGCGAAGGGGGATACTCTAATGAAAAACTGTTTTTT. Amino acid sequence: CASSEGGYSNEKLFF.

CDR3 loop: CASSSNRLGDTQYF. The CDR3 nucleotides read TGTGCCAGCAGTTCCAATCGTTTGGGAGATACGCAGTATTTT. The rearrangement joins TRBV6-2 or TRBV6-3 to TRBJ2-3; D is unclear. The CDR3 runs to 14 residues. Germline-derived CDR1 and CDR2 are MNHEY and SVGEGT. V lost 4 bases and J 5 bases, leaving 13 bases between the germline ends.

The rearrangement links TRBV12-3 or TRBV12-4 to TRBJ1-1; D not certain. This CDR3 has 13 residues. Trimming cost V 8 bases and J 1 base, with 11 bases left between them. The CDR3 DNA follows: TGTGCCAGCGGTAGATCAGGGAACACTGAAGCTTTCTTT. The encoded protein is CASGRSGNTEAFF.